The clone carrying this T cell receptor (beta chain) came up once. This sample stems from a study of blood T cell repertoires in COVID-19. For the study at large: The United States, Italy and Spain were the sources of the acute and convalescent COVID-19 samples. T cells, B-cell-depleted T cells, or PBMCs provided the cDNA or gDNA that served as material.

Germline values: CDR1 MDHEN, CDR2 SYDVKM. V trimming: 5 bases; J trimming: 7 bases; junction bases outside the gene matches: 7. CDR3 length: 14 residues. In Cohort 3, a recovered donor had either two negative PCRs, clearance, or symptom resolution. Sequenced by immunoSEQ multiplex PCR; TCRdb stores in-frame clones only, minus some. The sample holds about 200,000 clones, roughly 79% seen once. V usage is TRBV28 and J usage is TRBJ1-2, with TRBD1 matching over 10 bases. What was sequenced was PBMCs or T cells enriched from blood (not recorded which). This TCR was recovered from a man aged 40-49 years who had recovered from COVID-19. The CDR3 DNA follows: TGTGCCAGCAGTGTGGACAGGGGGAGGGGTGGCTACACCTTC. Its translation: CASSVDRGRGGYTF.